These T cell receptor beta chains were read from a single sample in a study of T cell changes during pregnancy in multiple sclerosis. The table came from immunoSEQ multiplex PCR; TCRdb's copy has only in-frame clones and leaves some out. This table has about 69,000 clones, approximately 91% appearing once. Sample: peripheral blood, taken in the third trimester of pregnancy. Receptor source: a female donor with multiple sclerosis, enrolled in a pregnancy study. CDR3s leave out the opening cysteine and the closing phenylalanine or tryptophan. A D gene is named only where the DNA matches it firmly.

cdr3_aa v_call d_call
ASSLGGGAGEQY TRBV27 TRBD2
ASRLQGVYGYT TRBV6-6 -
ASSYTGEAHEQY TRBV6-5 TRBD1
ASSTLTGGSNQPQH TRBV19 TRBD1
ASSSTLQPRDRVPEQY TRBV5-1 TRBD1
ASSATTGQGRETQY TRBV5-1 TRBD1
ASSQDPTGGYTEAF TRBV4-2 TRBD1
AISESGGPQETQY TRBV10-3 -
ASSLQGRGTGELF TRBV5-4 -
ASSPGLGYYEQY TRBV4-3 -
ASSAGTGGRQPQH TRBV2 TRBD1
SILLTGTNEKLF TRBV29-1 -
ASSNGRQGYQPQH TRBV7-9 TRBD1
AWSRKDRASTDTQY TRBV30 TRBD1
ASRRLSPRLGEQY TRBV28 -
ATSRQDTSYGYT TRBV15 -
ASSESLAGDTDTQY TRBV10-2 TRBD2
ASSWGQGRQETQY TRBV5-6 TRBD1
ASSQKAGGSTGELF TRBV4-1 -
ASSLAPTYEQY TRBV11-3 -
ASSLETVSASPLH TRBV5-1 -
ASSFGLAGAQETQPY TRBV5-1 TRBD2
ASSNTGTGPEKLF TRBV19 TRBD1
ASSVMGQLNTEAF TRBV2 -